This entry lists 11 T cell receptor beta chains sequenced from one sample in a study of T cells after yellow fever vaccination. TCRdb reprocessed the 5' RACE reads with MiXCR, giving one entry per CDR3 protein. This sample has 400,000 or so distinct CDR3 sequences, with over 15% found just once. This sample comprised PBMCs, obtained before the yellow fever booster vaccination. The receptors were gathered from a man between 18 and 35 years old who received the YFV17D yellow fever vaccine.

This clonotype came up a few times. The rearrangement links TRBV12-3 or TRBV12-4 to TRBJ2-3, with 9 bases matching TRBD1. Trimming removed 4 bases from V and 5 bases from J; junction bases left unmatched: 7. This CDR3 has 15 residues. The CDR3 spells CASSSNRGRGDTQYF. CDR3 nucleotides: TGTGCCAGCAGTTCAAACAGGGGGCGCGGAGATACGCAGTATTTT.

V is TRBV7-3 and J is TRBJ2-3; 11 positions match TRBD2. The CDR3 consists of 18 residues. The junction had 11 bases not matched to a gene; V was cut back by 4 bases and J by 2 bases. From germline, CDR1 is SGHTA and CDR2 FQGTGA. DNA of the CDR3: TGTGCCAGCAGCTCCTTAGCGGGGGGGCCCTTTAACACAGATACGCAGTATTTT. Translated, it gives CASSSLAGGPFNTDTQYF.

As regards this clonotype: One base away lies a much larger clone, so this may be a sequencing read error. The V gene is TRBV7-2, the J gene TRBJ2-3; D unclear. V lost 0 bases and J lost 2, with 3 bases in between. CDR3 length: 13 residues. CDR1 and CDR2 from the germline V gene are SGHTA and FQGNSA. The CDR3 DNA reads as TGTGCCAGCAGCTTAGCGTACACAGATACGCAGTATTTT. It is translated as CASSLAYTDTQYF.

In its sample, this clonotype was seen a few times. The chain joins TRBV6-6 to TRBJ1-2; D possibly corresponds to TRBD1 (6 bases). The V and J ends lost 7 bases and 6 bases respectively, with 21 bases between them. There are 15 residues in the CDR3. Germline lookup yields CDR1 MNHNY and CDR2 SVGAGI (reference sequence). The CDR3 sequence is CASTEPRGGADGYTF. The CDR3 region has the DNA TGTGCCAGCACCGAACCGCGAGGGGGGGCGGATGGCTACACCTTC.

The chain has TRBV6-6 and TRBJ1-2, with D perhaps TRBD1 (6 bases). The V gene lost 2 bases and the J gene lost 4 bases, with 14 bases spanning the gap. CDR1 is MNHNY, CDR2 SVGAGI, per germline (reference sequence). The CDR3 length is 15 residues. Here the CDR3 reads CASSYPDQGTYGYTF. The CDR3 DNA reads TGTGCCAGCAGTTACCCAGATCAGGGGACCTATGGCTACACCTTC.

CDR3 coding DNA: TGCAGTGCTCAGCCCACTAGCGGGGGCCTCTACGAGCAGTACTTC. This codes for CSAQPTSGGLYEQYF. The chain has TRBV20-1 and TRBJ2-7, with TRBD2 matching over 11 bases. The V segment lost 5 bases and the J segment 3 bases; nucleotides outside the gene matches: 9. Germline V CDR1 and CDR2: DFQATT, SNEGSKA (reference sequence). The CDR3 extends over 15 amino acids.

In its sample, this clonotype was seen a few times. The rearrangement joins TRBV7-8 to TRBJ2-7, with 9 positions matching TRBD1. Per the germline V gene, CDR1 is SGHVS and CDR2 is FQNEAQ. The CDR3 totals 16 residues. V dropped 1 base and J dropped 3; count of bases not matched to a gene: 7. The CDR3 loop reads CASSLGETTGGYEQYV. The CDR3 nucleotides are TGTGCCAGCAGCTTAGGGGAGACGACAGGGGGCTACGAGCAGTACGTC.

There are a few counts of this clonotype. The chain combines TRBV12-3 or TRBV12-4 with TRBJ1-2; TRBD1 is a possible D gene (6 bases). The V end was cut by 8 bases, the J end by 5 bases, with 12 bases between. This CDR3 comprises 12 residues. CDR3 region: CASEGTGYGYTF. The DNA for the CDR3 is TGTGCCAGCGAGGGAACAGGGTATGGCTACACCTTC.

This clonotype was counted only a few times. The chain uses TRBV7-2 and TRBJ2-7, with 7 bases identical to TRBD1. The CDR3 length is 15 residues. Trimming removed 1 base from V and 2 bases from J; junction bases left unmatched: 5. Germline CDR1 SGHTA, CDR2 FQGNSA. Here the CDR3 reads CASSLGWGQPYEQYV. In DNA, the CDR3 is TGTGCCAGCAGCTTAGGGTGGGGACAGCCCTACGAGCAGTACGTC.

This clonotype appeared a few times. The chain's CDR3 is CASSIQGNYGYTF. The CDR3 DNA follows: TGTGCCAGCAGTATCCAGGGGAACTATGGCTACACCTTC. J is TRBJ1-2 and V is TRBV28; possibly TRBD1 for D (6 bases). CDR3 length: 13 residues. V was shortened by 5 bases and J by 2 bases, with 9 bases between the two germline ends. Germline values: CDR1 MDHEN, CDR2 SYDVKM.

This clonotype has just a few counts. This chain connects TRBV7-2 to TRBJ2-3; TRBD1 is a possible D gene (6 bases). Between the trimmed V and J ends, which lost 1 base and 8 bases, there was a span of 16 bases. CDR3 length equals 15 residues. The V gene's germline CDR1 is SGHTA and CDR2 FQGNSA. CDR3 loop: CASSLGTAAGGTQYF. The CDR3 nucleotides read TGTGCCAGCAGCTTAGGGACAGCAGCAGGTGGTACGCAGTATTTT.